This T cell receptor (beta chain) was sequenced during a study of blood T cell repertoires in COVID-19. Study in general: There were acute and convalescent COVID-19 samples, and they came from the United States, Italy and Spain. PBMCs, B-cell-depleted T cells, or T cells provided the cDNA or gDNA that made up the material.

Original processing notes: Amplification with reference gene primers provided the estimates of nucleated cell counts. Sequencing used immunoSEQ multiplex PCR; TCRdb keeps in-frame clones, though not all of them. V and J calls plus clone size are reproduced from that table; the DNA served to infer D and trimming. This table has over 120,000 clones, over 75% appearing once. From germline, CDR1 is SGHRS and CDR2 YFSETQ. The CDR3 has 16 amino acids. J was trimmed by 5 bases and V by 2 bases; bases with no gene match: 7. The rearrangement uses TRBV5-1 and TRBJ2-2, with 9 bases aligning to TRBD1. Sample: peripheral blood. The receptor comes from a woman aged 50 to 60 with acute or convalescent COVID-19. CDR3 nucleotide sequence: TGCGCCAGCAGCTTAGAGGGACAGGGACAAACCGGGGAGCTGTTTTTT. Translation: CASSLEGQGQTGELFF.